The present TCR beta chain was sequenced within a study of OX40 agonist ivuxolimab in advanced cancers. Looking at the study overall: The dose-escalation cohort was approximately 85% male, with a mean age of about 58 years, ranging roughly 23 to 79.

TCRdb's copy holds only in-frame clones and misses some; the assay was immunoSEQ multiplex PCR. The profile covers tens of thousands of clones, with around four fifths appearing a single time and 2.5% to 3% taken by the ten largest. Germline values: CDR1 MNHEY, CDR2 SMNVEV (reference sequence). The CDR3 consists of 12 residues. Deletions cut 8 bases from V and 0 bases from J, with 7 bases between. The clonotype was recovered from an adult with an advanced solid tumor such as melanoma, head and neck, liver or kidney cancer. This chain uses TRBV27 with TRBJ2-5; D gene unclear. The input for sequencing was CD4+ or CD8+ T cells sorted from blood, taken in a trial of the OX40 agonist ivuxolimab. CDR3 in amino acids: CASARDQETQYF. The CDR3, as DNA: TGTGCCAGCGCCAGAGACCAAGAGACCCAGTACTTC.